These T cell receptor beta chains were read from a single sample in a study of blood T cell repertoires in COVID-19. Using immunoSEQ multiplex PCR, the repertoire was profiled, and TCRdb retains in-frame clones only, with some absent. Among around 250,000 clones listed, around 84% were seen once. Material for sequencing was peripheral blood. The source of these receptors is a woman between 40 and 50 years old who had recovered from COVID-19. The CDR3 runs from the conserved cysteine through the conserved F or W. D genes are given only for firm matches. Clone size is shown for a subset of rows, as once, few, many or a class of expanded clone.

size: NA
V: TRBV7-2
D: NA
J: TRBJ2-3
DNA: TGTGCCAGCAGCTTCTTGGGGGGGGGCCAAGATACGCAGTATTTT
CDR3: CASSFLGGGQDTQYF

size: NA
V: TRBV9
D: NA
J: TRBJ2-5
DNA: TGTGCCAGCAGCCTCGGGGGGCTCCAAGAGACCCAGTACTTC
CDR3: CASSLGGLQETQYF

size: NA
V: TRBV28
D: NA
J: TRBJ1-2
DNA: TGTGCCAGCAGTTCGGGGGTTAGGCGCGGCTACACCTTC
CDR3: CASSSGVRRGYTF

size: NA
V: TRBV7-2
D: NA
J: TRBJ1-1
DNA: TGTGCCAGCAGCCCTGACAGATTCTATGAAGCTTTCTTT
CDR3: CASSPDRFYEAFF

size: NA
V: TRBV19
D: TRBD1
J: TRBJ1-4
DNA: TGTGCCAGTAGTACAGGGGGGACTAATGAAAAACTGTTTTTT
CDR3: CASSTGGTNEKLFF

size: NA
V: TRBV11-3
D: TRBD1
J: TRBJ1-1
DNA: TGTGCCAGCAGCTTAGACAGGGGGCTCACTGAAGCTTTCTTT
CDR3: CASSLDRGLTEAFF

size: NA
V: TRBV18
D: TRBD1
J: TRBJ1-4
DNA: TGTGCCAGCTCACCACGACAGGGTGGTGAAAAACTGTTTTTT
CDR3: CASSPRQGGEKLFF

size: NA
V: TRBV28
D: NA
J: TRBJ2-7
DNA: TGTGCCAGCAGTGCGGGGAGCGCGAGCCCCTACGAGCAGTACTTC
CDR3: CASSAGSASPYEQYF

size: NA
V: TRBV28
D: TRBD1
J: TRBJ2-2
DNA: TGTGCCAGCAGGACGGGACAGGTGGACACCGGGGAGCTGTTTTTT
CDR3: CASRTGQVDTGELFF

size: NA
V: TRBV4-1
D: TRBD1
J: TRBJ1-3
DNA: TGCGCCAGCAGCCAAGTAGGGGGCAATTCTGGAAACACCATATATTTT
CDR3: CASSQVGGNSGNTIYF

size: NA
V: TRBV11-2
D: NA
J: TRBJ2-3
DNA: TGTGCCAGCAGCTTAGGTTTTGCGGTCCCTGCGCAGTATTTT
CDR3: CASSLGFAVPAQYF

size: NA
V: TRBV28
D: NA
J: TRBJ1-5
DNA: TGTGCCAGCAGTTTCAGCAGGGCAGGTCGGAAACCTTATCAGCCCCAGCATTTT
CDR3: CASSFSRAGRKPYQPQHF

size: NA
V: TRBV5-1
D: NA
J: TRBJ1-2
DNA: TGCGCCAGCAGCTTTAAGGCGACGGTAGCCTATGGCTACACCTTC
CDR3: CASSFKATVAYGYTF

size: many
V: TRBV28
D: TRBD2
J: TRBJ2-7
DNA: TGTGCCAGCAGCCGCGGGACTAGCGGGGGGGCCTCGTACGAGCAGTACTTC
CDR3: CASSRGTSGGASYEQYF

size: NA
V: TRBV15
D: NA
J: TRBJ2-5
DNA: TGTGCCACCAGCAGCCCAGGGGTAGAGACCCAGTACTTC
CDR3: CATSSPGVETQYF

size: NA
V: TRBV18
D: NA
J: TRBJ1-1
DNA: TGTGCCAGCTCACCCGGCGCTAGGCAGACTGAAGCTTTCTTT
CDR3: CASSPGARQTEAFF

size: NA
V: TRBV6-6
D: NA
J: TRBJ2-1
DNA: TGTGCCAGCAGTTACCATACACAGAATGAGCAGTTCTTC
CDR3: CASSYHTQNEQFF

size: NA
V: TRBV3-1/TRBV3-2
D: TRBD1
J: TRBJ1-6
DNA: TGTGCCAGCAGCCAATCCGCAGGGGGGAGCTCCTATAATTCACCCCTCCACTTT
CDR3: CASSQSAGGSSYNSPLHF

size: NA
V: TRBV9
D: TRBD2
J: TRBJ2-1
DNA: TGTGCCAGCAGCCGCGGGACTAGCGGAATTCTACAGCCCTACAATGAGCAGTTCTTC
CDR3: CASSRGTSGILQPYNEQFF

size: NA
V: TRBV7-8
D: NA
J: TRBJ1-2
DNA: TGTGCCAGCACGGAGCTACCGGCCTATGGCTACACCTTC
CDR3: CASTELPAYGYTF

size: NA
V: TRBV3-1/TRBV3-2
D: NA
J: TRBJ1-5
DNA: TGTGCCAGCAGCCAGCAACAGGGACAGCCCCAGCATTTT
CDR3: CASSQQQGQPQHF

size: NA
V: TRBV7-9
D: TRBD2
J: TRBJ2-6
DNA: TGTGCCGCCGGCGGTACTAGCGGGCCGAGCTCTGGGGCCAACGTCCTGACTTTC
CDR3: CAAGGTSGPSSGANVLTF

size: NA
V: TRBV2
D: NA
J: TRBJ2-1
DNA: TGTGCCAGCAGATACTCCCGTGAGCAGTTCTTC
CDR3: CASRYSREQFF

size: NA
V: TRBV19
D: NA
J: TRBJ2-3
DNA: TGTGCCAGTATTGGAGCTAGCACAGATACGCAGTATTTT
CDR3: CASIGASTDTQYF

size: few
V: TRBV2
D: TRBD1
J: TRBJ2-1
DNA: TGTGCCAGCAGTGATGGGACAGGGGTCTCCAATGAGCAGTTCTTC
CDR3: CASSDGTGVSNEQFF

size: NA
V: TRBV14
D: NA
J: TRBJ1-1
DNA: TGTGCCAGCAGCCCAACAGCCAGTTTTGGGAGGGAAGCTTTCTTT
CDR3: CASSPTASFGREAFF

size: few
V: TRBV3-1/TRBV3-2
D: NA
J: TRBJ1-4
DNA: TGTGCCAGCAGCCAAGATCCTGGTTCCCGGGGAAAACTGTTTTTT
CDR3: CASSQDPGSRGKLFF

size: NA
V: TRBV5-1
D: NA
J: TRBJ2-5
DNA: TGCGCCAGCAGCTTAGGCCCCACCAGGTACCAAGAGACCCAGTACTTC
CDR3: CASSLGPTRYQETQYF

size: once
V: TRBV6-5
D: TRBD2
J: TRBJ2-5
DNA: TGTGCCACTACTAGCGGGGCGCGTCGAGAGACCCAGTACTTC
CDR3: CATTSGARRETQYF

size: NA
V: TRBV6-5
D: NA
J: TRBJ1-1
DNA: TGTGCCAGCAGTACTCCCCGCAGGGAAGCTTTCTTT
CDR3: CASSTPRREAFF

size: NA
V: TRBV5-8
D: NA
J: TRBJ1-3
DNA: TGTGCCAGCAGCCCTGGACTAGCTAAGGACACCATATATTTT
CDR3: CASSPGLAKDTIYF

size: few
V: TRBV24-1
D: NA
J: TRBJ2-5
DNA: TGTGCCACCAGTGACGCCCGGGTAGGCCAAGAGACCCAGTACTTC
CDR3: CATSDARVGQETQYF

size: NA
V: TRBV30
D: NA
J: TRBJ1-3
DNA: TGTGCCTGGAGCCCAAGCGGTGGGGCTGGAAACACCATATATTTT
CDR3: CAWSPSGGAGNTIYF

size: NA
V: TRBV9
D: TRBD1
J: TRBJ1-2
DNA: TGTGCCAGCAGCATCGGACAGGGAGGGTTGAACTATGGCTACACCTTC
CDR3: CASSIGQGGLNYGYTF

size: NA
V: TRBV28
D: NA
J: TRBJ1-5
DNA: TGTGCCAGCAGTTTAGTCAGACTGAGCAATCAGCCCCAGCATTTT
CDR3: CASSLVRLSNQPQHF